Presented here are 23 T cell receptor beta chains from one specimen sequenced in a study of memory CD4+ T cells and cytomegalovirus serostatus. Single viable CD3+CD4+CD8-CD45RO+ cells were sorted as the memory CD4+ T cells. TCRdb keeps only in-frame clones here, not all; method: immunoSEQ multiplex PCR. The sample records tens of thousands of clones, 70% to 80% being singletons. The sample comprised memory CD4+ T cells from blood. The source of these receptors is an adult in good health and CMV-seronegative.

This chain connects TRBV19 to TRBJ1-1, with a weak D call TRBD1 (5 bases). Between the trimmed V and J ends, which lost 3 bases and 5 bases, there was a span of 10 bases. The CDR3 length is 13 residues. The germline CDR1 and CDR2 sequences are LNHDA and SQIVND (reference sequence). Here the CDR3 reads CASSIQGQTEAFF. The CDR3 DNA reads TGTGCCAGTAGTATTCAGGGTCAAACTGAAGCTTTCTTT.

This clone was counted a single time. The rearrangement uses TRBV19 and TRBJ1-2; D may be TRBD1 (5 bases). This CDR3 is built from 15 residues. The V end lost 6 bases, the J end lost 4 bases, and 18 bases lay between the germline ends. Looked up from germline, CDR1 is LNHDA and CDR2 is SQIVND (reference sequence). CDR3 bases: TGTGCCAGTAGCGAGACAGCCCTTGGGAGCTATGGCTACACCTTC. This codes for CASSETALGSYGYTF.

The chain is built from TRBV30 and TRBJ1-2, with 8 bases that match TRBD1. J gave up 7 bases and V 4 bases, and 11 bases lay outside the gene matches. The germline CDR1 and CDR2 sequences are GTSNPN and SVGIG (reference sequence). CDR3 length equals 14 residues. The CDR3: CAWNWDRSVGGYTF. CDR3 DNA: TGTGCCTGGAATTGGGACAGGTCCGTAGGTGGCTACACCTTC. Looking up the rest from reference TRBV30 and TRBJ1-2 gives the full variable domain: SQTIHQWPATLVQPVGSPLSLECTVEGTSNPNLYWYRQAAGRGLQLLFYSVGIGQISSEVPQNLSASRPQDRQFILSSKKLLLSDSGFYLCAWNWDRSVGGYTFGSGTRLTVV.

This chain joins TRBV30 and TRBJ2-6; 8 positions match TRBD1. Losses at the gene ends were 2 bases for V and 4 bases for J; bases not matched to a gene: 10. CDR3 length: 17 amino acids. CDR1 and CDR2 (germline): GTSNPN, SVGIG (reference sequence). CDR3 region: CAWSNLWTGSGANVLTF. The CDR3 nucleotides are TGTGCCTGGAGTAACCTATGGACAGGGAGCGGGGCCAACGTCCTGACTTTC.

The CDR3 protein is CASSLGSGPDFFNYGYTF. For the CDR3, the DNA is TGTGCCAGCAGCTTAGGTTCGGGGCCGGACTTCTTTAACTATGGCTACACCTTC. The chain uses TRBV7-9 and TRBJ1-2; TRBD1 might be the D (5 bases). The length of the CDR3 is 18 residues. With 1 base removed from V and 1 base from J, the gap between germline ends came to 19 bases. CDR1 is SEHNR and CDR2 is FQNEAQ in the germline V gene (reference sequence).

The chain recombines TRBV11-3 with TRBJ2-1; a weak D match, TRBD1 (7 bases). This CDR3 has 15 amino acids. Germline CDR1 and CDR2: SGHNT and YENEEA. V was pared by 0 bases and J by 7 bases, with 13 bases between. The CDR3 here is CASSLEIQGGNEQFF. CDR3 bases: TGTGCCAGCAGCTTAGAAATCCAGGGGGGTAATGAGCAGTTCTTC.

This clone was found once. The CDR3 sequence is CASSRSSTEQFF. The CDR3 nucleotides read TGTGCCAGCAGCCGAAGCTCTACTGAGCAGTTCTTC. V is TRBV11-3 and J is TRBJ2-1; no firm D call. Between the trimmed V and J ends, which lost 5 bases and 9 bases, there was a span of 11 bases. From germline, CDR1 is SGHNT and CDR2 YENEEA. This CDR3 has 12 amino acids.

The genes are TRBV7-2 and TRBJ2-7; D perhaps matches TRBD2 (6 bases). CDR1 is SGHTA, CDR2 FQGNSA, per germline. The CDR3 covers 14 residues. Trimming stripped 1 base from V and 5 bases from J, with 12 bases between. DNA of the CDR3: TGTGCCAGCAGCTTAGGAACTAGCTTCGACGAGCAGTACTTC. This translates into CASSLGTSFDEQYF.

CDR3 bases: TGTGCCAGTAGTGGACAGGGGACGAATGAAAAACTGTTTTTT. Protein sequence: CASSGQGTNEKLFF. The rearrangement joins TRBV19 to TRBJ1-4; 9 positions match TRBD1. V lost 5 bases, J lost 5 bases, and 3 bases stayed unmatched. The CDR3 loop spans 14 amino acids. Per the germline V gene, CDR1 is LNHDA and CDR2 is SQIVND (reference sequence).

The J gene is TRBJ1-2, the V gene TRBV4-3; D gene unclear. The germline V and J ends were trimmed by 3 bases and 9 bases, with 11 bases remaining between them. Germline V CDR1 and CDR2: LGHNA, YSLEER. This CDR3 is built from 12 residues. CDR3 DNA sequence: TGCGCCAGCAGCCACGATCAGAGAAGCTACACCTTC. This encodes CASSHDQRSYTF.

This chain joins TRBV6-5 and TRBJ1-4; 7 bases match TRBD1. CDR3 length: 14 amino acids. Per the germline V gene, CDR1 is MNHEY and CDR2 is SVGAGI. The V segment lost 6 bases and the J segment 7 bases; nucleotides outside the gene matches: 8. Written as DNA, the CDR3 is TGTGCCAGCAGCCGCGACAGGGAGGCTGAAAAACTGTTTTTT. Residues: CASSRDREAEKLFF.

The rearrangement links TRBV10-1 to TRBJ2-7; 10 nucleotides agree with TRBD1. Germline V gives CDR1 WNHNN, CDR2 SYGVQD (reference sequence). The CDR3 spans 15 residues. Trimming removed 3 bases from V and 4 bases from J; junction bases left unmatched: 6. CDR3 nucleotide sequence: TGCGCCAGCAGTGATAGGACAGGGGGTAGATACGAGCAGTACTTC. This sequence encodes CASSDRTGGRYEQYF.

This chain connects TRBV27 to TRBJ2-2; TRBD1 matches 9 bases. Germline values: CDR1 MNHEY, CDR2 SMNVEV (reference sequence). The CDR3 is 15 residues long. V shed 6 bases and J 3 bases; nucleotides not matched to a gene: 5. The CDR3 loop is CASSPTGGHTGELFF. CDR3 DNA sequence: TGTGCCAGCAGCCCGACAGGGGGTCACACCGGGGAGCTGTTTTTT.

The chain carries TRBV19 and TRBJ1-1; D is unresolved. Germline V gene sequence: CDR1 LNHDA, CDR2 SQIVND (reference sequence). Trimming stripped 1 base from V and 1 base from J, with 10 bases between. The CDR3 contains 15 residues. CDR3 sequence reads: CASSIVLWGNTEAFF. In DNA, the CDR3 is TGTGCCAGTAGTATAGTACTCTGGGGGAACACTGAAGCTTTCTTT.

V usage is TRBV10-1 and J usage is TRBJ2-3; D might be TRBD1 or TRBD2, each matching 5 bases. V lost 7 bases to trimming and J lost 5 bases, with 13 bases between them. This CDR3 has 13 residues. Germline V CDR1 and CDR2: WNHNN, SYGVQD (reference sequence). CDR3 nucleotide sequence: TGCGCCAGCAATCGGGACCACGGAGATACGCAGTATTTT. Its translation is CASNRDHGDTQYF.

V is TRBV4-2 and J is TRBJ2-7; unclear D gene. The CDR3 is made up of 15 amino acids. The germline gives CDR1 LGHNA, CDR2 YNFKEQ. Between the trimmed V and J ends, which lost 0 bases and 3 bases, there was a span of 12 bases. The CDR3 bases are TGTGCCAGCAGCCAAGAGTGGATTGGGGTCTACGAGCAGTACTTC. Its translation: CASSQEWIGVYEQYF.

J is TRBJ2-5 and V is TRBV6-5; D may be TRBD1 (5 bases). Germline CDR1 MNHEY, CDR2 SVGAGI. CDR3 length equals 15 residues. V gave up 0 bases and J gave up 6 bases, with 14 bases separating them. The CDR3 DNA sequence: TGTGCCAGCAGTTACTCGGGGCTAGGAGAGAAGACCCAGTACTTC. Translating it yields CASSYSGLGEKTQYF.

The sample holds one count of this clone. The rearrangement links TRBV7-2 to TRBJ1-1; no definite D call. This CDR3 region has 12 residues. V was cut by 2 bases and J by 2 bases, with 3 bases left in between. Germline lookup yields CDR1 SGHTA and CDR2 FQGNSA. CDR3 region: CASSLHNTEAFF. The CDR3 DNA is TGTGCCAGCAGCTTACATAACACTGAAGCTTTCTTT.

The rearrangement uses TRBV2 and TRBJ1-4, with D possibly matching TRBD1 (6 bases). The germline V and J ends were trimmed by 6 bases and 2 bases, with 13 bases remaining between them. This CDR3 has 15 residues. CDR1 and CDR2 (germline): SNHLY, FYNNEI. CDR3 region: CASRQGLHTNEKLFF. CDR3 DNA: TGTGCCAGCAGACAGGGACTACACACTAATGAAAAACTGTTTTTT.

Comment on this clone: Other DNA sequences in this specimen translate into the identical CDR3. This chain uses TRBV30 with TRBJ1-1, with D uncertain. The CDR3 is 13 residues long. Germline V gene data show CDR1 as GTSNPN and CDR2 as SVGIG (reference sequence). V dropped 0 bases and J dropped 8 bases, with 13 bases sitting between them. As DNA, the CDR3 is TGTGCCTGGAGTGTATTACGGGAGAGCGAAGCTTTCTTT. Residues: CAWSVLRESEAFF.

V usage is TRBV15 and J usage is TRBJ2-7; 9 bases are shared with TRBD1. The junction had 3 bases not matched to a gene; V was cut back by 0 bases and J by 6 bases. CDR3 length equals 14 residues. The germline V gene has CDR1 LNHNV and CDR2 YYDKDF (reference sequence). CDR3 nucleotides: TGTGCCACCAGCAGAGACACAGGGGGCCTCGAGCAGTACTTC. Translated: CATSRDTGGLEQYF.

The V and J genes are TRBV13 and TRBJ1-1; D is possibly TRBD1 (6 bases). The V and J ends lost 5 bases and 1 base respectively, with 11 bases between them. CDR1 PRHDT and CDR2 FYEKMQ come from the germline V gene (reference sequence). CDR3 length equals 14 residues. As DNA, the CDR3 is TGTGCCAGCAGCCGGTTGGGACAGAACACTGAAGCTTTCTTT. Protein: CASSRLGQNTEAFF.

The chain links TRBV7-2 to TRBJ2-2; D possibly corresponds to TRBD2 (6 bases). CDR3 length: 14 residues. The V end lost 5 bases, the J end lost 5 bases, and 12 bases lay between the germline ends. The germline V gene encodes CDR1 SGHTA and CDR2 FQGNSA. The CDR3 DNA reads as TGTGCCAGCAGCCCCCGTGCGGGAACCGGGGAGCTGTTTTTT. It codes for CASSPRAGTGELFF.